These 13 T cell receptor beta chains share one sample of origin, sequenced in a study of blood T cell repertoires in COVID-19. Assay used: immunoSEQ multiplex PCR; TCRdb lists only in-frame clones, some missing. The data contain fewer than 250,000 clones, around four fifths of them singletons. Sequenced sample: peripheral blood. These receptors all come from a man aged 50 to 59 with active or convalescent COVID-19.

The chain has TRBV29-1 and TRBJ2-1, with 11 bases aligning to TRBD2. Germline V gene lookup returns CDR1 SQVTM and CDR2 ANQGSEA. The CDR3 is 13 amino acids. CDR3 DNA sequence: TGCAGTAACCTAGCGGGGGGTAACAATGAGCAGTTCTTC. It codes for CSNLAGGNNEQFF.

The J gene is TRBJ1-2, the V gene TRBV28; 10 nucleotides match TRBD1. V dropped 5 bases and J dropped 3; count of bases not matched to a gene: 6. The germline CDR1 and CDR2 sequences are MDHEN and SYDVKM. The CDR3 is 15 amino acids. For the CDR3, the DNA is TGTGCCAGCAGTCGCGACAGGGGGCTTGACTATGGCTACACCTTC. This gives the protein CASSRDRGLDYGYTF.

V gene TRBV6-5 combines with J gene TRBJ1-1; a possible D gene is TRBD1 (5 bases). This CDR3 comprises 12 residues. The germline V gene encodes CDR1 MNHEY and CDR2 SVGAGI. Trimming removed 2 bases from V and 8 bases from J, with 9 bases in between. The CDR3 reads CASSYGAGEAFF. DNA for the CDR3: TGTGCCAGCAGTTACGGGGCGGGGGAAGCTTTCTTT.

This sequence joins TRBV5-1 and TRBJ2-7, with 8 bases identical to TRBD1. J lost 6 bases, V lost 5 bases, and 7 bases had no gene match. Looked up from germline, CDR1 is SGHRS and CDR2 is YFSETQ. This CDR3 contains 13 residues. The CDR3 DNA reads TGCGCCAGCAGGACGGACAGGGTCGGCGAGCAGTACTTC. It specifies CASRTDRVGEQYF.

This sequence joins TRBV7-2 and TRBJ2-1, with TRBD1 identical over 10 bases. The CDR3 totals 16 residues. J lost 9 bases, V lost 4 bases, and 12 bases had no gene match. The V gene's germline CDR1 is SGHTA and CDR2 FQGNSA. The CDR3 bases are TGTGCCAGCAGCTACCACGACAGGGGGCTTCCCGGTGAGCAGTTCTTC. Translated, it gives CASSYHDRGLPGEQFF.

CDR3 protein: CASSLRTGWQPQHF. In DNA, the CDR3 is TGCGCCAGCAGCTTGAGGACAGGGTGGCAGCCCCAGCATTTT. The chain couples TRBV5-1 to TRBJ1-5, with 8 bases lining up with TRBD1. Germline loops: CDR1 SGHRS, CDR2 YFSETQ. V gave up 1 base and J gave up 7 bases; unmatched junction bases: 4. The CDR3 runs 14 residues.

V usage is TRBV28 and J usage is TRBJ1-1; no firm D call. Germline CDR1 MDHEN, CDR2 SYDVKM. Trimming removed 2 bases from V and 1 base from J, with 14 bases in between. The length of the CDR3 is 16 residues. The CDR3 DNA sequence: TGTGCCAGCAGTTTAAACCCTGGGCGTGGGAACACTGAAGCTTTCTTT. It specifies CASSLNPGRGNTEAFF.

The J gene is TRBJ2-7, the V gene TRBV5-1; D possibly corresponds to TRBD2 (7 bases). The V gene lost 6 bases and the J gene lost 4 bases, with 14 bases spanning the gap. The germline CDR1 and CDR2 sequences are SGHRS and YFSETQ. This CDR3 has 13 residues. The CDR3 is CASKEGGGYEQYF. In DNA, the CDR3 is TGCGCCAGCAAAGAGGGAGGGGGATACGAGCAGTACTTC.

V and J are TRBV19 and TRBJ2-3, with D possibly TRBD2 on 6 matching bases. Germline lookup yields CDR1 LNHDA and CDR2 SQIVND (reference sequence). V was pared by 3 bases and J by 3 bases, with 10 bases between. The CDR3 runs 14 residues. CDR3 coding DNA: TGTGCCAGTAGTATTGGGCTAGCGACAGATACGCAGTATTTT. The encoded protein is CASSIGLATDTQYF.

This clone was found once. The gene calls are TRBV9 and TRBJ2-7, with TRBD2 matching 7 bases. CDR1 is SGDLS, CDR2 YYNGEE, per germline. Unmatched junction bases numbered 12, after V lost 3 bases and J lost 3 bases. CDR3 length: 16 residues. Written as DNA, the CDR3 is TGTGCCAGCAGCGGAAGTCCTAGCGGAGCGCGCTACGAGCAGTACTTC. Its protein product is CASSGSPSGARYEQYF.

The chain recombines TRBV2 with TRBJ1-3; possibly TRBD1 for D (6 bases). CDR1 and CDR2 (germline): SNHLY, FYNNEI. This CDR3 region has 14 residues. V dropped 6 bases and J dropped 0 bases, with 9 bases sitting between them. The CDR3 DNA follows: TGTGCCAGCAGGGGGACACACTCTGGAAACACCATATATTTT. Protein: CASRGTHSGNTIYF.

V and J are TRBV18 and TRBJ2-3, with 12 bases that match TRBD2. The CDR3 totals 15 residues. J gave up 2 bases and V 4 bases, and 1 base lay outside the gene matches. Germline V gives CDR1 KGHSH, CDR2 LQKENI. CDR3: CASSRTSGDTDTQYF. The CDR3 nucleotides are TGTGCCAGCTCACGGACTAGCGGGGACACAGATACGCAGTATTTT.

The chain is built from TRBV5-1 and TRBJ1-2, with a weak D call TRBD1 (5 bases). Looked up from germline, CDR1 is SGHRS and CDR2 is YFSETQ. V lost 3 bases and J lost 4, with 13 bases in between. CDR3 size: 14 residues. Here the CDR3 DNA reads TGCGCCAGCAGCTACCCGGGGGTCTCCTATGGCTACACCTTC. It encodes CASSYPGVSYGYTF.